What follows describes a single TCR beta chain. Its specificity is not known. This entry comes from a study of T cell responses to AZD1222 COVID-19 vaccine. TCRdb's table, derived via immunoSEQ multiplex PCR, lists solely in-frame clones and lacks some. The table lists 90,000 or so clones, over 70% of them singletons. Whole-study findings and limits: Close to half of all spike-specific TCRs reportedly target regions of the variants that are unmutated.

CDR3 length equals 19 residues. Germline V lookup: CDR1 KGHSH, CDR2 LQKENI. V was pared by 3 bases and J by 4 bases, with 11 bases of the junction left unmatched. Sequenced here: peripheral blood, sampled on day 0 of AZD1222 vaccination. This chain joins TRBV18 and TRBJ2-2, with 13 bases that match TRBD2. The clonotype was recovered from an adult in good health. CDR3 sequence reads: CASSPYTGTSGIITGELFF. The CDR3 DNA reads TGTGCCAGCTCACCGTACACCGGGACTAGCGGGATTATCACCGGGGAGCTGTTTTTT.